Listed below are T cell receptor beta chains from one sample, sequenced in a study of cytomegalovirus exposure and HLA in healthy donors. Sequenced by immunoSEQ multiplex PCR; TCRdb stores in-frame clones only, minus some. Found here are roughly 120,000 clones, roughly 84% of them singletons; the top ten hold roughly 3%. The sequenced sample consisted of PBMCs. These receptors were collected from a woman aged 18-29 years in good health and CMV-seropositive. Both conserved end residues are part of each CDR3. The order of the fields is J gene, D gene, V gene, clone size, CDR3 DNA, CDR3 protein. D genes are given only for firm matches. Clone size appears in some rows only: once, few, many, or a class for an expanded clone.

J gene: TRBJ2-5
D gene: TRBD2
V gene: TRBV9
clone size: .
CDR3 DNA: TGTGCCAGCAGCACTAGCGGGGGGACCTCAGAGACCCAGTACTTC
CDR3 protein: CASSTSGGTSETQYF

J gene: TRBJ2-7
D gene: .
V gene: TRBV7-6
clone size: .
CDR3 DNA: TGTGCCAGCAGCGTCGACACATATCGTCCCTACGAGCAGTACTTC
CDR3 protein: CASSVDTYRPYEQYF

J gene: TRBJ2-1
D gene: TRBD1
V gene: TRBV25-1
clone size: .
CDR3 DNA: TGTGCCAGCAGTCTCAGTGGACAGGGGACCCACAATGAGCAGTTCTTC
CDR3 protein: CASSLSGQGTHNEQFF

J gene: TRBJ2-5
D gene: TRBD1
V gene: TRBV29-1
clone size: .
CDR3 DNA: TGCAGCGTTTACCCGGGACAGGGTCAAGAGACCCAGTACTTC
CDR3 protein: CSVYPGQGQETQYF

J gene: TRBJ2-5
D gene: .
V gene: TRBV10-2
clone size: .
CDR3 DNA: TGCGCCAGCAGTGGGGCCGGTGAGACCCAGTACTTC
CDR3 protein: CASSGAGETQYF

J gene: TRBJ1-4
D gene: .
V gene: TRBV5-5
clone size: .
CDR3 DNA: TGTGCCAGCAGCCTTCGTGCAACTAATGAAAAACTGTTTTTT
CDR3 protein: CASSLRATNEKLFF

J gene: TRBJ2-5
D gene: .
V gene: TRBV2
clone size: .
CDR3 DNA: TGTGCCAGCAGTGAATACACAACGGGGGAGACCCAGTACTTC
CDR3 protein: CASSEYTTGETQYF

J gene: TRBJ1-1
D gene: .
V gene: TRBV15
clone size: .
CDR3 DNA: TGTGCCACCAGCAGAGATTTGGCTCTTGAAGCTTTCTTT
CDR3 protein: CATSRDLALEAFF

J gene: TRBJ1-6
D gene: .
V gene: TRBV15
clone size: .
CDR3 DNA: TGTGCCACCAGCAGAGATAGTGGGCTGAATTCACCCCTCCACTTT
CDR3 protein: CATSRDSGLNSPLHF

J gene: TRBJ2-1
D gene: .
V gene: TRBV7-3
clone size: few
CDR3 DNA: TGTGCCAGCAGCTTAAAAGGACAGAGTGAGCAGTTCTTC
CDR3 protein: CASSLKGQSEQFF

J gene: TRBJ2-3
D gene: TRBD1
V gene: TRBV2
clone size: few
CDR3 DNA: TGTGCCAGCATCACAGACAGGGGGCCAGATACGCAGTATTTT
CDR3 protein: CASITDRGPDTQYF

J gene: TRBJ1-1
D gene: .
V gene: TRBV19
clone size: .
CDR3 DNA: TGTGCCAGTAGCCCCTACGGGAACACTGAAGCTTTCTTT
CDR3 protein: CASSPYGNTEAFF

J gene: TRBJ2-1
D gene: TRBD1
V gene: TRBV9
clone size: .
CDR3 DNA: TGTGCCAGCAGCCCCCGGGACAGTCCTAAGCAGTTCTTC
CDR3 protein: CASSPRDSPKQFF

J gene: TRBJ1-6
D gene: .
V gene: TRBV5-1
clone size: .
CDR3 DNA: TGCGCCAGCAGTTCCGAGGCAGTTGGTTATAATTCACCCCTCCACTTT
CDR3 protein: CASSSEAVGYNSPLHF

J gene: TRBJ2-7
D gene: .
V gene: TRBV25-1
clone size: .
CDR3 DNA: TGTGCCAGCGTTAGGGGAGGATCCTACGAGCAGTACTTC
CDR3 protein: CASVRGGSYEQYF

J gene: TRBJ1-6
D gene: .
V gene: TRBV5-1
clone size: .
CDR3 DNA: TGCGCCAGCAGCTTGGCCCCAGGGGCGGATAATTCACCCCTCCACTTT
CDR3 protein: CASSLAPGADNSPLHF

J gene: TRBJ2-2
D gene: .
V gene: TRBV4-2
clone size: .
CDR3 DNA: TGTGCCAGCAGCCAAGAGGGGGCCCCGGGCACCGGGGAGCTGTTTTTT
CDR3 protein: CASSQEGAPGTGELFF

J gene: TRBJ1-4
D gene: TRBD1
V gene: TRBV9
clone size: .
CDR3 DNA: TGTGCCAGCAACCCGGGACAGGGTAATGAAAAACTGTTTTTT
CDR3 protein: CASNPGQGNEKLFF

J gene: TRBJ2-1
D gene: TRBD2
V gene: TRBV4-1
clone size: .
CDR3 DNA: TGCGCCAGCAGCCAAGAAGGCCCCGCGGGGGGGCTTTTGAATGAGCAGTTCTTC
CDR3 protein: CASSQEGPAGGLLNEQFF

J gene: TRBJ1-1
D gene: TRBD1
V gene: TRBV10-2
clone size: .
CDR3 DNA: TGCGCCAGCAGTGAGGGACAGGGGGCAGATACTGAAGCTTTCTTT
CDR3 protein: CASSEGQGADTEAFF

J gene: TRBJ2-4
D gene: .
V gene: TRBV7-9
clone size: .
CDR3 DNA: TGTGCCAGCAGCTGGACGGGAGTAGCCAAAAACATTCAGTACTTC
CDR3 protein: CASSWTGVAKNIQYF

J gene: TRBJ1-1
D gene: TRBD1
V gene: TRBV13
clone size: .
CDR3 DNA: TGTGCCAGCAGCTTAGGACAGGGGACGGGAGCTTTCTTT
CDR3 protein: CASSLGQGTGAFF

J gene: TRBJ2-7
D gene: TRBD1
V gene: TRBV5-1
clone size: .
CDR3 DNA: TGCGCCAGCAGTCGCAAGTACGGGACAGGTGACTACGAGCAGTACTTC
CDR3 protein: CASSRKYGTGDYEQYF

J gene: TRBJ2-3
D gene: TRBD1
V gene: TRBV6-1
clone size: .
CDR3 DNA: TGTGCCAGCAGTGACCAGGGGGCGCTTAGAGATACGCAGTATTTT
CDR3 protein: CASSDQGALRDTQYF

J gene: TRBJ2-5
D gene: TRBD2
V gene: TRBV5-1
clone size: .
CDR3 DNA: TGCGCCAGCAGCTTAGCGGGGGGGAGGGTAGAGACCCAGTACTTC
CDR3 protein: CASSLAGGRVETQYF

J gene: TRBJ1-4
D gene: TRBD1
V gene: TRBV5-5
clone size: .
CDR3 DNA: TGTGCCAGCAGCTTCGGGGGACAGGGTGGCAAAAAACTGTTTTTT
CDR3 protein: CASSFGGQGGKKLFF

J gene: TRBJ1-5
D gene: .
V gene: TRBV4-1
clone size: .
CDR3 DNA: TGCGCCAGCAGCACAGGTCGGCAGGGCTGCGGAGATCAGCCCCAGCATTTT
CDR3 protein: CASSTGRQGCGDQPQHF